This paragraph reports one TCR beta chain. V was cut by 0 bases and J by 8 bases, with 11 bases left in between. The germline V gene has CDR1 MGHRA and CDR2 YSYEKL. This CDR3 spans 14 amino acids. These data belong to a study of T cell changes during pregnancy in multiple sclerosis. TCRdb's table, derived via immunoSEQ multiplex PCR, lists solely in-frame clones and lacks some. The table includes about 60,000 clones, 93% detected once. This specimen was CD8+ T cells from peripheral blood mononuclear cells, taken in the second trimester of pregnancy. This sequence was found in a female donor with multiple sclerosis, enrolled in a pregnancy study. The rearrangement links TRBV4-1 to TRBJ2-4; TRBD1 is a possible D gene (6 bases). The CDR3 is CASSQDGGRYIQYF. CDR3 DNA: TGCGCCAGCAGCCAAGATGGGGGCAGGTACATTCAGTACTTC.